Listed below are T cell receptor beta chains from one sample, sequenced in a study of CD8 T cells in ankylosing spondylitis. MiXCR, run by TCRdb on the 5' RACE reads, gives a single entry per CDR3 protein. The sample lists 390,000 or so distinct CDR3 sequences, more than 20% occurring once. Sequenced input: blood, either unsorted or a sorted T cell fraction (not recorded which). The receptor set was obtained from a male donor with ankylosing spondylitis. CDR3s include the opening cysteine and the closing phenylalanine or tryptophan. The D gene is left open where the match is weak. Not all rows give a size; the values are once, few, many and, for expanded clones, a class.

clone_size | j_call | d_call | v_call | cdr3_aa | cdr3_nt
- | TRBJ1-2 | TRBD1 | TRBV5-1 | CASGFSGQDGGYTF | TGCGCCAGCGGCTTTAGCGGACAGGATGGAGGCTACACCTTC
few | TRBJ2-3 | - | TRBV20-1 | CSATRLAGPDTQYF | TGCAGTGCTACACGTCTTGCGGGCCCAGATACGCAGTATTTT
few | TRBJ1-5 | - | TRBV3-1 | CASSLGADNQPQHF | TGTGCCAGCAGCCTAGGGGCGGACAATCAGCCCCAGCATTTT
few | TRBJ2-1 | TRBD2 | TRBV5-5 | CASSLELAGRDEQFF | TGTGCCAGCAGCTTGGAACTAGCGGGACGGGATGAGCAGTTCTTC
- | TRBJ2-1 | TRBD2 | TRBV7-9 | CASSFNPGTSGANEQFF | TGTGCCAGCAGCTTCAACCCTGGGACTAGCGGGGCCAATGAGCAGTTCTTC
many | TRBJ2-1 | TRBD2 | TRBV5-1 | CASSLDSGRLDDEQFF | TGCGCCAGCAGCTTGGACAGCGGGAGGCTTGACGATGAGCAGTTCTTC
few | TRBJ2-2 | - | TRBV11-2 | CASSLNRVVGELFF | TGTGCCAGCAGCTTAAACAGGGTTGTCGGGGAGCTGTTTTTT
many | TRBJ2-7 | - | TRBV12-3/TRBV12-4 | CAGGYEQYF | TGTGCCGGAGGGTACGAGCAGTACTTC
few | TRBJ1-1 | - | TRBV20-1 | CSARKHKNTEAFF | TGCAGTGCTAGAAAGCACAAGAACACTGAAGCTTTCTTT
- | TRBJ2-2 | TRBD2 | TRBV4-1 | CASSQRSGSGPGELFF | TGCGCCAGCAGCCAACGCAGCGGGAGCGGTCCCGGGGAGCTGTTTTTT
few | TRBJ1-1 | - | TRBV20-1 | CSARGAGPEAFF | TGCAGTGCTAGGGGAGCGGGGCCGGAAGCTTTCTTT
few | TRBJ2-1 | - | TRBV7-3 | CASSRGGSRDEQFF | TGTGCCAGCAGCCGCGGAGGTTCAAGGGATGAGCAGTTCTTC
few | TRBJ2-2 | - | TRBV5-1 | CASRDLQTGELFF | TGCGCCAGCAGGGATCTGCAAACCGGGGAGCTGTTTTTT
many | TRBJ1-3 | - | TRBV3-1 | CASSHGGRSGNTIYF | TGTGCCAGCAGCCATGGGGGGAGATCTGGAAACACCATATATTTT
few | TRBJ1-1 | TRBD1 | TRBV10-2 | CASSEDRGSMNTEAFF | TGCGCCAGCAGTGAGGACAGGGGATCCATGAACACTGAAGCTTTCTTT
- | TRBJ2-7 | - | TRBV5-6 | CASSLDLGAGEQYF | TGTGCCAGCAGCTTGGATCTTGGGGCCGGCGAGCAGTACTTC
- | TRBJ2-7 | - | TRBV20-1 | CSASTPGQPYEQYF | TGCAGTGCTTCGACCCCGGGACAACCCTACGAGCAGTACTTC
many | TRBJ2-1 | - | TRBV15 | CATSRDRDSYNEQFF | TGTGCCACCAGCAGGGACAGAGACTCCTACAATGAGCAGTTCTTC
- | TRBJ1-1 | - | TRBV12-3/TRBV12-4 | CASSLLSLGTEAFF | TGTGCCAGCAGTTTACTGTCCCTTGGCACTGAAGCTTTCTTT
- | TRBJ2-7 | - | TRBV10-3 | CAISESAYNEQYF | TGTGCCATCAGTGAGTCGGCCTACAACGAGCAGTACTTC
once | TRBJ2-7 | TRBD2 | TRBV2 | CASSRGGGGLYEQYF | TGTGCCAGCAGTCGAGGAGGCGGGGGTCTCTACGAGCAGTACTTC
- | TRBJ1-2 | TRBD1 | TRBV7-8 | CASSLSTGDNYGYTF | TGTGCCAGCAGCTTAAGTACAGGGGATAACTATGGCTACACCTTC
- | TRBJ2-1 | - | TRBV6-6 | CASSLQGDGEQFF | TGTGCCAGCAGTCTACAGGGCGACGGTGAGCAGTTCTTC
- | TRBJ2-3 | - | TRBV4-2 | CASSQGFGPDTDTQYF | TGTGCCAGCAGCCAAGGATTCGGCCCAGACACAGATACGCAGTATTTT